Described below is a single TCR beta chain sequence and its context. Per the study methods: Amplified reference gene primers provided the basis for estimating nucleated cell counts. Measured with immunoSEQ multiplex PCR; TCRdb has only the in-frame clones, and not every one. V and J calls and clone size follow that table, whereas D and trimming were derived from the DNA. The data contain fewer than 100,000 clones, nearly 90% of them singletons. This sample is part of a study of blood T cell repertoires in COVID-19. Overall study context: Sites across the United States, Italy and Spain contributed samples from acute and convalescent COVID-19. The cDNA or gDNA used as material had been derived from T cells, B-cell-depleted T cells, or PBMCs.

The germline V gene encodes CDR1 SGHRS and CDR2 YFSETQ. The CDR3 is 15 amino acids. J gave up 7 bases and V 4 bases, and 7 bases lay outside the gene matches. The chain joins TRBV5-1 to TRBJ1-4; 10 bases are a match to TRBD1. This TCR was sampled from a man between 65 and 85 years old with acute or convalescent COVID-19. Sequenced sample: peripheral blood. The chain's CDR3 is CASSGTGTGVEKLFF. CDR3 in DNA: TGCGCCAGCAGCGGAACCGGGACAGGGGTTGAAAAACTGTTTTTT. The complete variable domain, with remaining parts taken from reference TRBV5-1 and TRBJ1-4, reads KAGVTQTPRYLIKTRGQQVTLSCSPISGHRSVSWYQQTPGQGLQFLFEYFSETQRNKGNFPGRFSGRQFSNSRSEMNVSTLELGDSALYLCASSGTGTGVEKLFFGSGTQLSVL.